This T cell receptor (beta chain) was profiled in a study of shared T cell receptors in the human thymus. Repertoires were generated with immunoSEQ multiplex PCR, while TCRdb's copy carries only in-frame clones and drops some. This repertoire shows about 660,000 clones, more than 75% found once; its top ten account for about 0.0094%. The CDR3 extends over 16 amino acids. Per the germline V gene, CDR1 is SGHDT and CDR2 is YYEEEE. The V and J ends lost 0 bases and 5 bases, in that order; junction bases with no gene match: 6. The sample was also linked to a second study, of human thymus T cells. That report notes: Thymic material originated from resections removed in the course of corrective heart surgery. Thymic and blood repertoires seemed to favor certain V and J genes. What related research reported was that thymic repertoires overlapped highly among unrelated individuals.

This receptor was taken from a boy under two years old with a congenital heart defect. Sequenced material: thymocytes. V usage is TRBV5-6 and J usage is TRBJ2-1; 9 bases agree with TRBD2. CDR3 residues: CASSLDAGGTHNEQFF. DNA for the CDR3: TGTGCCAGCAGCTTGGATGCGGGGGGGACGCACAATGAGCAGTTCTTC.